This passage covers 13 T cell receptor beta chains from one sample sequenced in a study of blood T cell repertoires in COVID-19. Only in-frame clones appear in the TCRdb table, and some are missing; sequencing was by immunoSEQ multiplex PCR. This sample has 110,000 to 150,000 clones, with under 85% found just once. The sample taken for sequencing was peripheral blood. The source of these receptors is a man aged 45-60 years with active or convalescent COVID-19.

The rearrangement links TRBV9 to TRBJ2-7; D is perhaps TRBD1 (5 bases). V shed 0 bases and J shed 3 bases, with 19 bases lying between them. Germline-derived CDR1 and CDR2 are SGDLS and YYNGEE. CDR3 length equals 17 residues. The CDR3 nucleotides are TGTGCCAGCAGCGTAGCTACTATCAGGGCAGGGCGCTACGAGCAGTACTTC. This gives the protein CASSVATIRAGRYEQYF.

This clone was seen only once. The chain joins TRBV5-4 to TRBJ2-3; TRBD1 matches at 10 bases. The CDR3 runs 15 residues. CDR1 and CDR2 (germline): SGHNT, YYREEE (reference sequence). The V and J ends lost 5 bases and 2 bases, in that order; junction bases with no gene match: 5. The CDR3 loop is CASSRDRGHTDTQYF. The CDR3 DNA follows: TGTGCCAGCAGTCGGGACAGGGGACACACAGATACGCAGTATTTT. The variable domain in full, completed from reference TRBV5-4 and TRBJ2-3, reads ETGVTQSPTHLIKTRGQQVTLRCSSQSGHNTVSWYQQALGQGPQFIFQYYREEENGRGNFPPRFSGLQFPNYSSELNVNALELDDSALYLCASSRDRGHTDTQYFGPGTRLTVL.

This clone was seen more than once but under ten times. CDR3 sequence (DNA): TGCAGCGTTGAGAGAGAGACCCAGTACTTC. It codes for CSVERETQYF. The chain has TRBV29-1 and TRBJ2-5; D remains ambiguous. The germline V gene encodes CDR1 SQVTM and CDR2 ANQGSEA. Trimming took off 3 bases at V and 4 bases at J, with 3 bases between the two ends. CDR3 size: 10 residues.

The chain has TRBV7-3 and TRBJ1-1; tentatively, D is TRBD1 (5 bases). CDR1 SGHTA and CDR2 FQGTGA come from the germline V gene. With 10 bases removed from V and 1 base from J, the gap between germline ends came to 13 bases. The CDR3 runs 13 residues. This chain's CDR3 is CATSQGTNTEAFF. The DNA of the CDR3 is TGTGCCACTTCGCAGGGCACGAACACTGAAGCTTTCTTT.

The chain uses TRBV7-9 and TRBJ1-2; unclear D gene. Trimming shortened V by 6 bases and J by 3 bases, and 11 bases separated the two germline ends. The CDR3 totals 13 residues. Germline lookup yields CDR1 SEHNR and CDR2 FQNEAQ (reference sequence). CDR3 bases: TGTGCCAGCAGTCCTTCAGGTGACTATGGCTACACCTTC. Its protein product is CASSPSGDYGYTF.

The sample holds a few counts of this clone. J is TRBJ2-7 and V is TRBV2, with a weak D call TRBD2 (6 bases). The CDR3 runs 15 residues. The V gene's germline CDR1 is SNHLY and CDR2 FYNNEI. V lost 6 bases, J lost 11 bases, and 26 bases lay in between. The CDR3 sequence: CASRPLLNGTPGKYF. The CDR3 DNA reads as TGTGCCAGCAGGCCCCTCCTAAACGGGACTCCAGGAAAGTACTTC.

The chain is built from TRBV7-9 and TRBJ2-5, with D perhaps TRBD2 (7 bases). CDR3 length: 15 residues. The germline V and J ends were trimmed by 2 bases and 5 bases, with 15 bases remaining between them. The germline CDR1 and CDR2 sequences are SEHNR and FQNEAQ (reference sequence). The DNA of the CDR3 is TGTGCCAGCAGCTTACCGGGGGGCCGGAGGGAGACCCAGTACTTC. Protein product: CASSLPGGRRETQYF.

This chain uses TRBV9 with TRBJ1-1; 7 bases fit TRBD1. The CDR3 has 17 amino acids. The V gene end was trimmed by 4 bases and the J gene end by 1 base; junction bases not matched to a gene: 13. Germline V gene sequence: CDR1 SGDLS, CDR2 YYNGEE. The CDR3 DNA reads as TGTGCCAGCAGCAGTCCCCGACAGGGAGGAAGGAACACTGAAGCTTTCTTT. Translating gives CASSSPRQGGRNTEAFF. The whole variable domain, filled in from reference TRBV9 and TRBJ1-1, reads DSGVTQTPKHLITATGQRVTLRCSPRSGDLSVYWYQQSLDQGLQFLIQYYNGEERAKGNILERFSAQQFPDLHSELNLSSLELGDSALYFCASSSPRQGGRNTEAFFGQGTRLTVV.

The rearrangement uses TRBV24-1 and TRBJ1-2, with D hard to call. Between the trimmed V and J ends, which lost 5 bases and 1 base, there was a span of 7 bases. This CDR3 region has 13 residues. Germline CDR1 is KGHDR and CDR2 is SFDVKD. CDR3 in DNA: TGTGCCACCAGTGCCAGGATTAACTATGGCTACACCTTC. Encoded protein: CATSARINYGYTF.

The rearrangement uses TRBV4-2 and TRBJ2-1; no definite D call. Germline V gene data show CDR1 as LGHNA and CDR2 as YNFKEQ. The V end lost 2 bases, the J end lost 2 bases, and 10 bases lay between the germline ends. The CDR3 has 15 residues. This chain's CDR3 is CASSQQTQTYNEQFF. The CDR3 DNA reads TGTGCCAGCAGCCAACAGACTCAAACCTACAATGAGCAGTTCTTC.

V is TRBV27 and J is TRBJ2-3, with a weak D call TRBD2 (6 bases). The CDR3 totals 18 residues. V lost 0 bases and J 5 bases, leaving 21 bases between the germline ends. CDR1 MNHEY and CDR2 SMNVEV come from the germline V gene (reference sequence). CDR3 DNA: TGTGCCAGCAGTTTATCCTCCTGGGGGGTCGCTGTAAGAGATACGCAGTATTTT. Its protein product is CASSLSSWGVAVRDTQYF.

J is TRBJ2-5 and V is TRBV24-1; 8 bases are shared with TRBD1. CDR1 and CDR2 (germline): KGHDR, SFDVKD. Trimming cost V 7 bases and J 4 bases; bases outside gene matches: 13. This CDR3 has 16 residues. CDR3 loop: CATSLSGGVGGETQYF. The CDR3 nucleotides are TGTGCCACCAGCTTATCAGGGGGCGTGGGGGGAGAGACCCAGTACTTC.

This clone was recorded a few times. The genes are TRBV27 and TRBJ2-1; no clear D gene. V dropped 0 bases and J dropped 4 bases, with 10 bases sitting between them. The germline CDR1 and CDR2 sequences are MNHEY and SMNVEV (reference sequence). This CDR3 spans 15 amino acids. The CDR3 DNA reads TGTGCCAGCAGTTTATCGACCCTAGGTTACAATGAGCAGTTCTTC. Amino acids: CASSLSTLGYNEQFF.